Ten or more counts support the clone carrying this T cell receptor (beta chain). The antigen is not known. RNA transcripts served as the template for amplifying TCR beta CDR3 regions. The HTBI set primed first-round TCR CDR3 RT-PCR. TCRdb processed the multiplex PCR reads anew with MiXCR; each CDR3 protein has one entry. The table records about half a million distinct CDR3 sequences, approximately 25% of them present only once. These data come from a study of T cells in Graves' hyperthyroidism and ophthalmopathy. Overall study findings and caveats: Stable hyperthyroidism and ophthalmopathy were separated using 13 V-J signatures.

Trimming left V 7 bases short and J 3 bases short, with 12 bases between. The CDR3 consists of 13 residues. The germline V gene encodes CDR1 MNHNS and CDR2 SASEGT. Exclusion followed for patients with uncontrolled infection, other autoimmune disease, pregnancy or lactation. Sequencing was carried out using blood. The chain joins TRBV6-1 to TRBJ1-1; D not resolved. The clonotype originates from a woman between 25 and 40 years old with Graves' ophthalmopathy. This CDR3 reads CASISRHDTEAFF. In nucleotides, the CDR3 is TGTGCCAGCATATCGCGCCATGACACTGAAGCTTTCTTT.